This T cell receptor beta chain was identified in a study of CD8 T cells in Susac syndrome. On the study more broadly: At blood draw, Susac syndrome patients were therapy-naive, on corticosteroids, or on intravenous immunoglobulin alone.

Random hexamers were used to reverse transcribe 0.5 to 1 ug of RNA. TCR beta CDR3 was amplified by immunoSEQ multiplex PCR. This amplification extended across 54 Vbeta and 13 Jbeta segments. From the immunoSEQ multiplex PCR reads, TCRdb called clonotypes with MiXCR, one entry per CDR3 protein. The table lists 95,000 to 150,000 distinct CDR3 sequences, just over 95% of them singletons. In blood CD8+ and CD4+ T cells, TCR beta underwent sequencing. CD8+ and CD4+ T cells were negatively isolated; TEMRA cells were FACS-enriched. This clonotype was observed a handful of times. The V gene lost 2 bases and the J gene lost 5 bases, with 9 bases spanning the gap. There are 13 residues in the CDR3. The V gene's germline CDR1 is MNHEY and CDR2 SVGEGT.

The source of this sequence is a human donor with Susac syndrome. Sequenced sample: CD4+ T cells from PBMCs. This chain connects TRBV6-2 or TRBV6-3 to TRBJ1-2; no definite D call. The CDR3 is CASSYQDRYGYTF. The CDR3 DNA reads TGTGCCAGCAGTTACCAGGACCGTTATGGCTACACCTTC.